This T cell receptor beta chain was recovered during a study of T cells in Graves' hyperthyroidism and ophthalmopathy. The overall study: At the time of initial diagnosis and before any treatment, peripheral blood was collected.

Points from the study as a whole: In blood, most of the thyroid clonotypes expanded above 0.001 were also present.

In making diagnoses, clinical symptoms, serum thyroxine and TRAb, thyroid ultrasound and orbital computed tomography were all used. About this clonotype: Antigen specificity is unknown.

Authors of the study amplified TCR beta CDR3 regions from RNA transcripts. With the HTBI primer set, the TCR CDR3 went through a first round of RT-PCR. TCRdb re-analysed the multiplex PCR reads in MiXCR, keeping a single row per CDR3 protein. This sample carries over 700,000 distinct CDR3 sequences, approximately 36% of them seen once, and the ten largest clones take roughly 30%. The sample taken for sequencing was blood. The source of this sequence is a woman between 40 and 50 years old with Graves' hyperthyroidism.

Here the CDR3 reads CASSYLAGELFF. As DNA, the CDR3 is TGTGCCAGCAGTTACCTCGCCGGGGAGCTGTTTTTT. The chain carries TRBV6-5 and TRBJ2-2; no reliable D call. V was pared by 2 bases and J by 6 bases, with 4 bases between. The CDR3 sequence is 12 residues long. In germline, CDR1 is MNHEY, CDR2 SVGAGI.